This TCR beta chain was profiled in a study of cytomegalovirus exposure and HLA in healthy donors. CDR1 SNHLY and CDR2 FYNNEI come from the germline V gene. This CDR3 contains 15 residues. The germline V and J ends were trimmed by 6 bases and 1 base, with 14 bases remaining between them. Study outcomes and limitations: Published work reported that the classifier diagnosed cytomegalovirus status with high specificity and sensitivity.

About this clone: As yet, its antigen is unknown.

The PCR made use of 60 Vbeta and 13 Jbeta primers. The data were produced by immunoSEQ multiplex PCR, yet TCRdb's version contains in-frame clones alone and is incomplete. The sample comprises 180,000 or so clones, 75% of which are singletons, and roughly 7.6% rests with the top ten. This TCR was sampled from a woman in her 40s in good health and CMV-seropositive. The sequenced material came from PBMCs. This chain links TRBV2 with TRBJ2-3; maybe TRBD1 (6 bases). CDR3 amino acids: CASSRGGAGTDTQYF. The CDR3 DNA reads TGTGCCAGCAGCAGGGGTGGTGCCGGCACAGATACGCAGTATTTT.